This T cell receptor beta chain was captured by sequencing in a study of vaccination and CD4 T cells after COVID-19. Sequenced with the Oncomine TCR Beta short-read assay was DNA taken from cultured CD4+ T cells. TCRdb reprocessed the PCR reads via MiXCR and lists one record per CDR3 protein. Of around 10,000 distinct CDR3 sequences in the sample, 73% were seen once. Treatment described: roughly nine-day PBMC culture with coronavirus spike peptide pools or control peptides (ViraFEST assay). In its sample, this clonotype was seen a few times. What it recognizes is unknown. The CDR3 runs 13 residues. With V trimmed by 5 bases and J by 5 bases, 8 bases remained unmatched. Germline CDR1 and CDR2: DFQATT and SNEGSKA (reference sequence).

Sequenced: CD4+ T cells from blood, cultured in vitro. The TCR was taken from a human donor who had recovered from COVID-19. The chain couples TRBV20-1 to TRBJ1-1, with 7 bases aligning to TRBD1. CDR3 residues: CSAARDRETEAFF. The CDR3 nucleotides are TGCAGTGCTGCACGGGACAGAGAAACTGAAGCTTTCTTT.